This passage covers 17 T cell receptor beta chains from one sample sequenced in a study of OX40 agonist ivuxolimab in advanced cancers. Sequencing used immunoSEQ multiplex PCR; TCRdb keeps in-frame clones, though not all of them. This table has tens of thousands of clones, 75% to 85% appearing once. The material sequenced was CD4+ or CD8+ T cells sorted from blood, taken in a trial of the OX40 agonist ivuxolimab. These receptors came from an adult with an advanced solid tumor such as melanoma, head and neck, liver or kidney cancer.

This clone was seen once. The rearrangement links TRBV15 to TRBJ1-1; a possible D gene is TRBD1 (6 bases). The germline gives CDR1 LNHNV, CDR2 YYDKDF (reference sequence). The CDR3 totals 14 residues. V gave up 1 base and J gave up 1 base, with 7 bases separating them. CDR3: CATSRGGQNTEAFF. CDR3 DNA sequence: TGTGCCACCAGCAGAGGGGGACAGAACACTGAAGCTTTCTTT.

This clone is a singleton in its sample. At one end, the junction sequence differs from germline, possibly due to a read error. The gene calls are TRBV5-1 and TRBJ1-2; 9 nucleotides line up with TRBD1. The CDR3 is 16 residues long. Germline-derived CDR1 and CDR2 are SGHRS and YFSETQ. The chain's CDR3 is CASSLPSGTGKDGYIF. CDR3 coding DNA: TGCGCCAGCAGCTTACCATCTGGGACAGGGAAGGATGGCTACATCTTC.

CDR3 DNA: TGTGCCAGCAGTCTCTCCAGGGGCGATAATTCACCCCTCCACTTT. It codes for CASSLSRGDNSPLHF. The V call is TRBV28, the J call TRBJ1-6; tentatively, D is TRBD1 (6 bases). The CDR3 extends over 15 amino acids. V gave up 5 bases and J gave up 5 bases, with 13 bases separating them. The germline gives CDR1 MDHEN, CDR2 SYDVKM.

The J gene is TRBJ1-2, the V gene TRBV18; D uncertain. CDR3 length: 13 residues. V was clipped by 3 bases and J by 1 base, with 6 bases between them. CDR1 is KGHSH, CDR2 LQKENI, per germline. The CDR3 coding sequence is TGTGCCAGCTCACCGGGCAATAACTATGGCTACACCTTC. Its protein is CASSPGNNYGYTF.

CDR3 loop: CASSYGANTEAFF. CDR3 DNA sequence: TGTGCCAGCAGCTACGGAGCGAACACTGAAGCTTTCTTT. The V call is TRBV7-3, the J call TRBJ1-1, with unresolved D. Germline V gives CDR1 SGHTA, CDR2 FQGTGA. CDR3 length: 13 residues. The V and J ends lost 4 bases and 1 base respectively, with 7 bases between them.

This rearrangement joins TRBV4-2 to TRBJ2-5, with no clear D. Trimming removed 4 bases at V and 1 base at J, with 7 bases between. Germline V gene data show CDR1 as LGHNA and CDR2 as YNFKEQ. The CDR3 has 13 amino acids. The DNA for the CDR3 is TGTGCCAGCAGCCGTGAGCTCCAAGAGACCCAGTACTTC. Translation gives CASSRELQETQYF.

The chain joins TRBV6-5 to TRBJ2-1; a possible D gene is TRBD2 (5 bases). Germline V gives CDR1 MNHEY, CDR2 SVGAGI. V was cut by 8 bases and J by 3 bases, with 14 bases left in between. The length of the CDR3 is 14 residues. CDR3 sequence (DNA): TGTGCCAGCGGGTCTCTGACTATCTACAATGAGCAGTTCTTC. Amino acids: CASGSLTIYNEQFF.

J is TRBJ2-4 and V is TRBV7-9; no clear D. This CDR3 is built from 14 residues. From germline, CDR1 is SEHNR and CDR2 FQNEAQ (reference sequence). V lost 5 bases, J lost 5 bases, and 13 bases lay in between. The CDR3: CASSPPGLQNIQYF. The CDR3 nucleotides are TGTGCCAGCAGCCCGCCCGGCCTACAAAACATTCAGTACTTC.

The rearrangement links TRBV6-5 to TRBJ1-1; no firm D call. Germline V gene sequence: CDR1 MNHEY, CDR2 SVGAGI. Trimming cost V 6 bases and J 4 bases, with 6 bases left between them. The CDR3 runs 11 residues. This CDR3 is CASSAATEAFF. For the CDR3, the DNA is TGTGCCAGCAGCGCGGCCACTGAAGCTTTCTTT.

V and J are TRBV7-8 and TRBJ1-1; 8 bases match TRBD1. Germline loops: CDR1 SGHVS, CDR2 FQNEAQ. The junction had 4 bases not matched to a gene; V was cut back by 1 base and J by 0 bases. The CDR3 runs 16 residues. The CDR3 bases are TGTGCCAGCAGCTTAGAGGCAGGGGGCATGAACACTGAAGCTTTCTTT. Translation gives CASSLEAGGMNTEAFF.

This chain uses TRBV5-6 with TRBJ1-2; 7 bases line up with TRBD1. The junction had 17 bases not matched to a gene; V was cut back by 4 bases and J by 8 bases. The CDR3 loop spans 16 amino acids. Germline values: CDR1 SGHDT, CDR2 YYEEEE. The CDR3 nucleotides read TGTGCCAGCAGCCTTGACAGGGAGAGCCCCGAGACGGGCTACACCTTC. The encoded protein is CASSLDRESPETGYTF.

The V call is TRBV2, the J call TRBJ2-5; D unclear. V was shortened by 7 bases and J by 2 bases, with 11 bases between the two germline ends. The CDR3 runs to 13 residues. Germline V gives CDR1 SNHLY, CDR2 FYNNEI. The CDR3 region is CASKTEFQETQYF. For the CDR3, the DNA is TGTGCCAGCAAGACCGAATTTCAAGAGACCCAGTACTTC.

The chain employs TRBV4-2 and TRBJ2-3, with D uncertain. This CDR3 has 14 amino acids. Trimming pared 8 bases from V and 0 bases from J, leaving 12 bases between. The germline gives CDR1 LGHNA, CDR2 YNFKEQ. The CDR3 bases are TGTGCCAGCGACCTGGGCTCAAGCACAGATACGCAGTATTTT. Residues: CASDLGSSTDTQYF.

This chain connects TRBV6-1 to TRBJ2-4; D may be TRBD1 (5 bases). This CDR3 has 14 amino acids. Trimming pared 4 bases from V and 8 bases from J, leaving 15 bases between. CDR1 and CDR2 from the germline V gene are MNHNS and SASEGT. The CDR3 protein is CASSAQGQRYIQYF. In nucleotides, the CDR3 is TGTGCCAGCAGTGCCCAGGGTCAGAGGTACATTCAGTACTTC.

CDR3 in DNA: TGCGCCAGCAGCTTGGCCGGCCAGGAGTATAATTCACCCCTCCACTTT. This codes for CASSLAGQEYNSPLHF. V is TRBV5-1 and J is TRBJ1-6; D is uncertain. CDR3 size: 16 residues. The V end lost 0 bases, the J end lost 4 bases, and 11 bases lay between the germline ends. In germline, CDR1 is SGHRS, CDR2 YFSETQ. The full variable domain, with the rest looked up from reference TRBV5-1 and TRBJ1-6, is KAGVTQTPRYLIKTRGQQVTLSCSPISGHRSVSWYQQTPGQGLQFLFEYFSETQRNKGNFPGRFSGRQFSNSRSEMNVSTLELGDSALYLCASSLAGQEYNSPLHFGNGTRLTVT.

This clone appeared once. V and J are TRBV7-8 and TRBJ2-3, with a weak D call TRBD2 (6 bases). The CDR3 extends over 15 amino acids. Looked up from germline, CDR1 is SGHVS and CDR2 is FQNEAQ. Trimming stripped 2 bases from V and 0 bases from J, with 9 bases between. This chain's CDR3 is CASSLREISTDTQYF. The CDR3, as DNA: TGTGCCAGCAGCTTACGGGAGATAAGCACAGATACGCAGTATTTT.

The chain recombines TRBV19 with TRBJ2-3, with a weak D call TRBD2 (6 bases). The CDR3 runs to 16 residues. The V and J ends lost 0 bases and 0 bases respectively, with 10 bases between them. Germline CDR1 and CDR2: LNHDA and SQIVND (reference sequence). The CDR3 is CASSIDAGTSTDTQYF. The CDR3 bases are TGTGCCAGTAGTATAGATGCGGGAACTAGCACAGATACGCAGTATTTT.